The clone carrying this T cell receptor beta chain was detected only a few times. This record belongs to a study of blood T cells in healthy people across ages. Germline V gene lookup returns CDR1 SEHNR and CDR2 FQNEAQ (reference sequence). The CDR3 is made up of 15 amino acids. Between the trimmed V and J ends, which lost 2 bases and 7 bases, there was a span of 15 bases. Next came a second PCR, run for roughly 7 to 12 cycles, which used a sample-barcoded 5' primer along with a J-beta primer mix. TCRdb reprocessed the 5' RACE reads with MiXCR, giving one entry per CDR3 protein. The sample records 600,000 to 1,000,000 distinct CDR3 sequences, 20% to 30% being singletons. The data also belong to a second study, concerning T cells of mothers and their children. From that second work: Around 3.2 million TCR beta reads per child versus over 10 million per mother.

The clonotype originates from a boy aged 10-17 years in good health. The V and J genes are TRBV7-9 and TRBJ2-1; D gene uncertain. Sequenced sample: blood. The CDR3 sequence: CASSLLSRLENEQFF. The CDR3 DNA sequence: TGTGCCAGCAGCTTACTTTCTAGACTTGAAAATGAGCAGTTCTTC. The entire variable domain, with the rest obtained from reference TRBV7-9 and TRBJ2-1, is as follows: DTGVSQNPRHKITKRGQNVTFRCDPISEHNRLYWYRQTLGQGPEFLTYFQNEAQLEKSRLLSDRFSAERPKGSFSTLEIQRTEQGDSAMYLCASSLLSRLENEQFFGPGTRLTVL.